This is a list of T cell receptor beta chains from one sample in a study of human T cells and chemical hapten exposure. One entry per CDR3 protein, called by TCRdb with MiXCR from the RACE reads. Of more than 75,000 distinct CDR3 sequences in the sample, roughly 8.7% were seen once. The sequenced sample consisted of whole blood. The receptor set was obtained from a male donor in good health. Some clones in this sample may be carry-over from other donors' samples. CDR3s include the opening cysteine and the closing phenylalanine or tryptophan. D genes are given only for firm matches. Where a row states a size, it is once, few, many or the class of an expanded clone; other rows omit it.

size	V	J	D	DNA	CDR3
few	TRBV12-3/TRBV12-4	TRBJ1-6	TRBD1	TGTGCCAGCAGGACGACAGGGAGCGTTTCACCCCTCCACTTT	CASRTTGSVSPLHF
few	TRBV6-5	TRBJ2-7	TRBD1	TGTGCCAGCAGCCGGGACAGGACCTACGAGCAGTACTTC	CASSRDRTYEQYF
-	TRBV10-3	TRBJ1-2	-	TGTGCCATCACCCCGGACAGAGAATATGGCTACACCTTC	CAITPDREYGYTF
-	TRBV6-2/TRBV6-3	TRBJ2-2	-	TGTGCCAGCAGTTACTCGGAGCAGGGGAGGAACACCGGGGAGCTGTTTTTT	CASSYSEQGRNTGELFF
few	TRBV6-6	TRBJ2-7	-	TGTGCCAGCAGTTACTCGTCGGGGCACGAGCAGTACTTC	CASSYSSGHEQYF
-	TRBV9	TRBJ1-5	-	TGTGCCAGCAGCGGAGCTGGGAATCAGCCCCAGCATTTT	CASSGAGNQPQHF
-	TRBV4-3	TRBJ2-5	-	TGCGCCAGCAGCCAAGATCTGACAGGTCGAGAGACCCAGTACTTC	CASSQDLTGRETQYF
-	TRBV5-1	TRBJ2-7	TRBD1	TGCGCCAGCAGCGTGGACAGGGACTACGAGCAGTACTTC	CASSVDRDYEQYF
-	TRBV2	TRBJ1-5	-	TGTGCCAGCAGTGAAGCGGTCAGGGGATATCAGCCCCAGCATTTT	CASSEAVRGYQPQHF
-	TRBV5-1	TRBJ2-2	TRBD1	TGCGCCAGCAGCCCTGCACGGACAGGGGTCGACACCGGGGAGCTGTTTTTT	CASSPARTGVDTGELFF
few	TRBV7-8	TRBJ2-1	-	TGTGCCAGCAGCCTTCTTAGGGCCAATGAGCAGTTCTTC	CASSLLRANEQFF
many	TRBV5-1	TRBJ2-1	TRBD2	TGCGCCAGCAGCTTGGGACTAGCGAACAATGAGCAGTTCTTC	CASSLGLANNEQFF
many	TRBV3-1	TRBJ2-5	-	TGTGCCAGCAGCCCCCGGGCCCAAGGGACAGAGACCCAGTACTTC	CASSPRAQGTETQYF
-	TRBV11-2	TRBJ1-4	-	TGTGCCAGCAGCTTAGAGGTCAGGAGGAATGAAAAACTGTTTTTT	CASSLEVRRNEKLFF
few	TRBV11-3	TRBJ2-3	TRBD2	TGTGCCAGCAGCTTGGAGCGGACTAGCGGGAGGGCAGCAGATACGCAGTATTTT	CASSLERTSGRAADTQYF
many	TRBV7-6	TRBJ2-3	TRBD2	TGTGCCAGCAGCTTAGCGGGAGGGCCGGCAGATACGCAGTATTTT	CASSLAGGPADTQYF
few	TRBV29-1	TRBJ2-7	TRBD2	TGCAGCGTTGACGGCGGGGGAGGATACGAGCAGTACTTC	CSVDGGGGYEQYF
few	TRBV4-1	TRBJ2-3	TRBD2	TGCGCCAGCAGCCAAGACCGGCGGGAGGGGGGAGATACGCAGTATTTT	CASSQDRREGGDTQYF
-	TRBV15	TRBJ1-2	TRBD1	TGTGCCACCAGCAGAGGGGACAGGGGTAACTATGGCTACACCTTC	CATSRGDRGNYGYTF
-	TRBV7-6	TRBJ2-3	TRBD2	TGTGCCAGCAGCTTAGGTAGCGGGAGTCCCACAGATACGCAGTATTTT	CASSLGSGSPTDTQYF
few	TRBV4-2	TRBJ1-5	-	TGTGCCAGCAGCCAAGAGGCAGGGACAAAGAATCAGCCCCAGCATTTT	CASSQEAGTKNQPQHF
many	TRBV12-3/TRBV12-4	TRBJ1-1	-	TGTGCCAGCAGTTCCGGGCCAATGAACACTGAAGCTTTCTTT	CASSSGPMNTEAFF